The present T cell receptor (beta chain) was sequenced within a study of long-term antiretroviral therapy in people with HIV. Study outcomes and limitations: Older ART regimens were possibly in use when the blood was collected between the mid-2000s and the late 2010s. ART was followed by higher diversity that remained below transplant donor controls.

V shed 0 bases, J shed 2 bases, and the junction held 7 bases outside the gene matches. Germline V gives CDR1 SGDLS, CDR2 YYNGEE. This CDR3 has 17 amino acids. As concerns this clone: Antigen unknown.

Version v3.0 of the immunoSEQ assay ran at survey level. Only in-frame clones appear in the TCRdb table, and some are missing; sequencing was by immunoSEQ multiplex PCR. The data contain just under 35,000 clones, about 85% of them singletons. This material consisted of unsorted PBMCs, taken roughly 2.8 years before starting antiretroviral therapy. The receptor's source is a woman aged 25 to 39 with HIV. The chain joins TRBV9 to TRBJ2-3; TRBD2 matches at 9 bases. The CDR3 loop reads CASSVEGSGGYTDTQYF. CDR3 coding DNA: TGTGCCAGCAGCGTAGAAGGTAGCGGGGGATACACAGATACGCAGTATTTT.